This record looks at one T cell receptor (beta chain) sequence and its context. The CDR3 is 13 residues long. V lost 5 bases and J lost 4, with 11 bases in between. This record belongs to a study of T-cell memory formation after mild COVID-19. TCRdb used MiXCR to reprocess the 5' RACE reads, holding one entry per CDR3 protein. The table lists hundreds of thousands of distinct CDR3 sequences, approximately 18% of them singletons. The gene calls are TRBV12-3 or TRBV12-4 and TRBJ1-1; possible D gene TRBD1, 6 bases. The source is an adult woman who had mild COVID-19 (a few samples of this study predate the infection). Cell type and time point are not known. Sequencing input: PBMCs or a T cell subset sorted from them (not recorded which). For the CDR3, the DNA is TGTGCCAGCAGTCGACAGGAGGGCACTGAAGCTTTCTTT. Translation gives CASSRQEGTEAFF.